This T cell receptor beta chain came from a study of blood T cell repertoires in COVID-19. Study summary: Acute and convalescent COVID-19 specimens originated in the United States, Italy and Spain.

This CDR3 region has 15 residues. V was pared by 4 bases and J by 1 base, with 12 bases between. CDR1 is SGHRS and CDR2 is YFSETQ in the germline V gene. The assay was immunoSEQ multiplex PCR, and TCRdb's table has in-frame clones only and misses some. The sample carries around 200,000 clones, 65% to 85% recorded once. The sequencing input was peripheral blood. The TCR was taken from a man aged 45-65 years with active or convalescent COVID-19. The chain uses TRBV5-1 and TRBJ1-3; a weak D match, TRBD1 (6 bases). The CDR3 protein is CASSPTGFSGNTIYF. CDR3 nucleotides: TGCGCCAGCAGCCCGACAGGTTTTTCTGGAAACACCATATATTTT.